This T cell receptor (beta chain) was profiled in a study of cytotoxic CD8 clonotypes in ibrutinib-treated CLL. The data were produced by immunoSEQ multiplex PCR, yet TCRdb's version contains in-frame clones alone and is incomplete. The table has some 23,000 clones, around 69% seen once. Study-wide results and limits: Starting clonality was above that of age-matched healthy donors and tracked circulating CD8+ T-cell counts. Under therapy, public clonotypes either contracted or stayed stable, and they were uncommon.

In the case of this clone: Its target is not known.

The CDR3 is made up of 16 amino acids. Trimming shortened V by 5 bases and J by 5 bases, and 20 bases separated the two germline ends. Germline-derived CDR1 and CDR2 are MNHEY and SMNVEV (reference sequence). The material was PBMCs, obtained at disease progression, from a patient treated with ibrutinib. The sequence was collected from a human donor with chronic lymphocytic leukemia. The V and J genes are TRBV27 and TRBJ2-3; D may be TRBD1 (5 bases). CDR3 in DNA: TGTGCCAGCAGTGAGATAGGGGTCCCAAACGGAGATACGCAGTATTTT. Residues: CASSEIGVPNGDTQYF.